The 27 T cell receptor beta chains below come from one sample, sequenced in a study of siplizumab effects on memory and regulatory T cells. Assay: immunoSEQ multiplex PCR; the TCRdb copy retains only in-frame clones and omits some. The sample includes about 85,000 clones, about 95% seen only once; the top ten take roughly 20%. The material sequenced was CD8+ T cells sorted from blood. Receptor source: a human donor in good health.

CDR3 bases: TGTGCCAGTAGTATAGCTCGGCCCGCTTATCAGCCCCAGCATTTT. This gives the protein CASSIARPAYQPQHF. This chain connects TRBV19 to TRBJ1-5, with D hard to call. Between the trimmed V and J ends, which lost 1 base and 5 bases, there was a span of 12 bases. Germline loops: CDR1 LNHDA, CDR2 SQIVND (reference sequence). The CDR3 runs to 15 residues.

V is TRBV29-1 and J is TRBJ1-2, with 11 bases fitting TRBD1. V lost 5 bases, J lost 0 bases, and 8 bases stayed unmatched. Per germline, CDR1 SQVTM and CDR2 ANQGSEA. The CDR3 is 16 residues long. DNA for the CDR3: TGCAGCGTTTCGTTCTGGACAGGGGGCTCTAACTATGGCTACACCTTC. It translates to CSVSFWTGGSNYGYTF.

J is TRBJ2-7 and V is TRBV10-2, with D perhaps TRBD2 (6 bases). This CDR3 contains 13 residues. V was shortened by 4 bases and J by 2 bases, with 9 bases between the two germline ends. Germline-derived CDR1 and CDR2 are WSHSY and SAAADI. CDR3 sequence (DNA): TGCGCCAGCAGTGTTTCGGGGGCCTACGAGCAGTACTTC. It encodes CASSVSGAYEQYF.

The chain joins TRBV25-1 to TRBJ1-1; D is possibly TRBD1 (5 bases). V was trimmed by 4 bases and J by 3 bases, leaving 15 bases between them. The CDR3 length is 15 residues. Germline V lookup: CDR1 MGHDK, CDR2 SYGVNS. DNA of the CDR3: TGTGCCAGCAGTGTACTGGGGGGGGGAGACACTGAAGCTTTCTTT. Protein product: CASSVLGGGDTEAFF. Complete variable domain (other parts from reference TRBV25-1 and TRBJ1-1): EADIYQTPRYLVIGTGKKITLECSQTMGHDKMYWYQQDPGMELHLIHYSYGVNSTEKGDLSSESTVSRIRTEHFPLTLESARPSHTSQYLCASSVLGGGDTEAFFGQGTRLTVV.

The genes are TRBV4-1 and TRBJ2-1; D uncertain. Germline loops: CDR1 MGHRA, CDR2 YSYEKL. The CDR3 runs to 18 residues. The V gene lost 0 bases and the J gene lost 0 bases, with 15 bases spanning the gap. CDR3: CASSQDNRYLSSYNEQFF. CDR3 in DNA: TGCGCCAGCAGCCAAGATAATCGATACTTAAGCTCCTACAATGAGCAGTTCTTC.

V and J are TRBV19 and TRBJ1-1; D is uncertain. The CDR3 contains 14 residues. The V end lost 8 bases, the J end lost 0 bases, and 13 bases lay between the germline ends. Germline V gene data show CDR1 as LNHDA and CDR2 as SQIVND (reference sequence). DNA for the CDR3: TGTGCCAGTTCCCGACGGACCCTGAACACTGAAGCTTTCTTT. Encoded protein: CASSRRTLNTEAFF.

The gene calls are TRBV5-6 and TRBJ2-2, with D unclear. V was trimmed by 7 bases and J by 3 bases, leaving 4 bases between them. This CDR3 has 11 residues. The germline V gene has CDR1 SGHDT and CDR2 YYEEEE. CDR3 sequence reads: CASGHTGELFF. As DNA, the CDR3 is TGTGCCAGCGGGCACACCGGGGAGCTGTTTTTT.

V gene TRBV7-9 combines with J gene TRBJ2-1; 9 nucleotides agree with TRBD2. This CDR3 is built from 15 residues. J gave up 3 bases and V 5 bases, and 5 bases lay outside the gene matches. In germline, CDR1 is SEHNR, CDR2 FQNEAQ (reference sequence). The CDR3 nucleotides read TGTGCCAGCAGCCTTAGCGGGAGTCTCTACAATGAGCAGTTCTTC. This codes for CASSLSGSLYNEQFF.

The V gene is TRBV19, the J gene TRBJ2-4; 7 nucleotides line up with TRBD1. In germline, CDR1 is LNHDA, CDR2 SQIVND (reference sequence). The CDR3 totals 16 residues. With V trimmed by 5 bases and J by 2 bases, 9 bases remained unmatched. The CDR3 loop reads CASSRQGILPKNIQYF. CDR3 DNA: TGTGCCAGTAGTCGACAGGGTATTCTACCCAAAAACATTCAGTACTTC.

This clone has a single count. The V gene is TRBV27, the J gene TRBJ2-3; D call uncertain. Trimming removed 2 bases from V and 3 bases from J, with 9 bases in between. Germline-derived CDR1 and CDR2 are MNHEY and SMNVEV (reference sequence). The CDR3 is 14 residues long. In nucleotides, the CDR3 is TGTGCCAGCAGTTTAAGTTACAGAACAGATACGCAGTATTTT. The encoded protein is CASSLSYRTDTQYF.

This chain links TRBV6-1 with TRBJ2-7; D not resolved. Germline V lookup: CDR1 MNHNS, CDR2 SASEGT. Trimming pared 4 bases from V and 3 bases from J, leaving 19 bases between. The CDR3 length is 16 residues. CDR3 sequence (DNA): TGTGCCAGCAGTGCTAGTGTCGGGTCACGAGACTACGAGCAGTACTTC. Its translation is CASSASVGSRDYEQYF.

The genes are TRBV5-1 and TRBJ2-1; either TRBD1 or TRBD2 may fit D (6 bases each). Trimming removed 0 bases from V and 8 bases from J, with 12 bases in between. Germline CDR1 is SGHRS and CDR2 is YFSETQ. The CDR3 has 14 residues. CDR3 DNA: TGCGCCAGCAGCTTGGTGGACTACAGGGATGAGCAGTTCTTC. This translates into CASSLVDYRDEQFF.

The chain is built from TRBV10-3 and TRBJ1-1; 8 positions agree with TRBD1. V was pared by 3 bases and J by 1 base, with 1 base of the junction left unmatched. CDR1 ENHRY and CDR2 SYGVKD come from the germline V gene. CDR3 length: 14 amino acids. CDR3 coding DNA: TGTGCCATCAGTGACAGGGGGCCGAACACTGAAGCTTTCTTT. Translation: CAISDRGPNTEAFF.

The gene calls are TRBV7-3 and TRBJ2-7, with TRBD2 matching 10 bases. The CDR3 runs to 15 residues. With 4 bases clipped from V and 7 bases from J, the junction kept 10 bases outside the gene matches. Germline CDR1 and CDR2: SGHTA and FQGTGA. CDR3 loop: CASSSTAGGLREQYF. In DNA form, the CDR3 reads TGTGCCAGCAGCTCAACAGCGGGAGGGCTACGAGAGCAGTACTTC.

V and J are TRBV7-9 and TRBJ2-3, with D possibly being TRBD1 or TRBD2 (5 bases each). Germline loops: CDR1 SEHNR, CDR2 FQNEAQ (reference sequence). Trimming pared 5 bases from V and 4 bases from J, leaving 16 bases between. This CDR3 has 15 residues. CDR3 nucleotide sequence: TGTGCCAGCAGCCCTACGGGGCCAAGGCCAGATACGCAGTATTTT. Translated, it gives CASSPTGPRPDTQYF. Based on the CDR3 plus reference TRBV7-9 and TRBJ2-3, the full variable domain is DTGVSQNPRHKITKRGQNVTFRCDPISEHNRLYWYRQTLGQGPEFLTYFQNEAQLEKSRLLSDRFSAERPKGSFSTLEIQRTEQGDSAMYLCASSPTGPRPDTQYFGPGTRLTVL.

The chain links TRBV10-1 to TRBJ2-1; 9 nucleotides line up with TRBD2. Losses at the gene ends were 3 bases for V and 6 bases for J; bases not matched to a gene: 9. This CDR3 has 16 amino acids. The germline V gene has CDR1 WNHNN and CDR2 SYGVQD (reference sequence). The CDR3: CASSDVPREGGNEQFF. As DNA, the CDR3 is TGCGCCAGCAGTGATGTGCCGCGGGAGGGGGGCAATGAGCAGTTCTTC.

The chain combines TRBV9 with TRBJ2-1; 9 bases agree with TRBD2. Trimming cost V 3 bases and J 6 bases; bases outside gene matches: 7. The CDR3 covers 15 residues. The germline gives CDR1 SGDLS, CDR2 YYNGEE. This CDR3 is CASSDSGSGANEQFF. DNA for the CDR3: TGTGCCAGCAGCGATAGCGGGAGCGGGGCCAATGAGCAGTTCTTC.

This CDR3 is CASSLLLVGYTDTQYF. The CDR3 DNA sequence: TGTGCCAGCAGCTTATTATTGGTGGGGTACACAGATACGCAGTATTTT. This chain uses TRBV11-2 with TRBJ2-3; D is ambiguous. This CDR3 is 16 amino acids long. The V and J ends lost 2 bases and 2 bases respectively, with 14 bases between them. The germline CDR1 and CDR2 sequences are SGHAT and FQNNGV.

V and J are TRBV2 and TRBJ2-7; 9 nucleotides line up with TRBD2. CDR1 is SNHLY, CDR2 FYNNEI, per germline. Unmatched junction bases numbered 6, after V lost 6 bases and J lost 0 bases. The CDR3 runs 15 residues. CDR3 nucleotide sequence: TGTGCCAGCAGCACTAGCGGGTTTAGCTCCTACGAGCAGTACTTC. Translation gives CASSTSGFSSYEQYF.

V is TRBV7-9 and J is TRBJ2-5, with 9 bases aligning to TRBD2. The CDR3 spans 15 residues. Trimming took 4 bases from V and 5 from J; bases not matched to a gene: 8. CDR1 and CDR2 from the germline V gene are SEHNR and FQNEAQ (reference sequence). CDR3 sequence (DNA): TGTGCCAGCAGCTACTCGGCGGGGGGGTCGGAGACCCAGTACTTC. Translated, it gives CASSYSAGGSETQYF. Full variable domain (missing parts from reference TRBV7-9 and TRBJ2-5): DTGVSQNPRHKITKRGQNVTFRCDPISEHNRLYWYRQTLGQGPEFLTYFQNEAQLEKSRLLSDRFSAERPKGSFSTLEIQRTEQGDSAMYLCASSYSAGGSETQYFGPGTRLLVL.

J is TRBJ1-1 and V is TRBV7-9; D is perhaps TRBD1 (6 bases). The CDR3 runs 15 residues. Germline values: CDR1 SEHNR, CDR2 FQNEAQ (reference sequence). Trimming took off 4 bases at V and 1 base at J, with 13 bases between the two ends. CDR3 loop: CASSSRGGENTEAFF. Written as DNA, the CDR3 is TGTGCCAGCAGCTCCCGAGGGGGAGAGAACACTGAAGCTTTCTTT. The full variable domain, with the rest looked up from reference TRBV7-9 and TRBJ1-1, is DTGVSQNPRHKITKRGQNVTFRCDPISEHNRLYWYRQTLGQGPEFLTYFQNEAQLEKSRLLSDRFSAERPKGSFSTLEIQRTEQGDSAMYLCASSSRGGENTEAFFGQGTRLTVV.

This clone was detected once. This chain uses TRBV11-1 with TRBJ2-7; D may be TRBD2 (5 bases). Per the germline V gene, CDR1 is SGHAT and CDR2 is FQDESV (reference sequence). The CDR3 consists of 15 residues. V lost 3 bases, J lost 6 bases, and 18 bases lay in between. CDR3 in amino acids: CASSFRGGLTAEQYF. The CDR3 coding sequence is TGTGCCAGCAGCTTTAGAGGAGGACTTACTGCCGAGCAGTACTTC.

The chain recombines TRBV14 with TRBJ2-7, with 8 positions matching TRBD2. The CDR3 loop spans 13 amino acids. In germline, CDR1 is SGHDN, CDR2 FVKESK. Unmatched junction bases numbered 5, after V lost 6 bases and J lost 4 bases. The CDR3 DNA is TGTGCCAGCAGGGATAGCGGGACTTACGAGCAGTACTTC. Protein sequence: CASRDSGTYEQYF.

V is TRBV6-5 and J is TRBJ2-1; 7 nucleotides align to TRBD2. V was clipped by 6 bases and J by 3 bases; unmatched bases: 2. In germline, CDR1 is MNHEY, CDR2 SVGAGI. The CDR3 is made up of 13 amino acids. As DNA, the CDR3 is TGTGCCAGCAGACTAGCGAACTACAATGAGCAGTTCTTC. Translation gives CASRLANYNEQFF.

In its sample, this clone was seen once. The chain couples TRBV4-1 to TRBJ1-3, with TRBD1 as a possible D gene (6 bases). V was clipped by 0 bases and J by 5 bases, with 17 bases between them. Germline V gives CDR1 MGHRA, CDR2 YSYEKL. There are 17 residues in the CDR3. This CDR3 is CASSQEGHGNGRNTIYF. DNA for the CDR3: TGCGCCAGCAGCCAAGAGGGACATGGAAATGGTCGAAACACCATATATTTT.

The J gene is TRBJ2-7, the V gene TRBV29-1; D is unclear. The CDR3 runs to 12 residues. CDR1 and CDR2 (germline): SQVTM, ANQGSEA. Trimming took 5 bases from V and 2 from J, leaving 10 bases between them. The CDR3 DNA reads as TGCAGCGTTTTGGACGTAACCTACGAGCAGTACTTC. This sequence encodes CSVLDVTYEQYF.

The genes are TRBV27 and TRBJ1-2; D not resolved. Germline values: CDR1 MNHEY, CDR2 SMNVEV (reference sequence). With 5 bases removed from V and 2 bases from J, the gap between germline ends came to 15 bases. This CDR3 has 15 residues. CDR3 DNA: TGTGCCAGCAGTCCTCCCCCTTATTTAAACTATGGCTACACCTTC. The encoded protein is CASSPPPYLNYGYTF.